The next 25 T cell receptor beta chains were all read from a single sample in a study of molecular identifiers for immune sequencing clone quantification. TCRdb redid the calling of the PCR reads with MiXCR, one entry per CDR3 protein. The data show about 65,000 distinct CDR3 sequences, with less than 20% seen just once and 1.5% held by the top ten. The sequenced material came from naive CD8+ T cells from blood, with Jurkat cell RNA spiked in. The subset was: FACS-sorted CD8+CD4-CCR7+CD45RA+ naive T cells. The receptors here all came from a human donor in good health. Some libraries in this study had Jurkat cell RNA spiked in.

This clonotype was seen ten or more times. The chain recombines TRBV20-1 with TRBJ2-7; 7 bases line up with TRBD2. The CDR3 totals 13 residues. The germline CDR1 and CDR2 sequences are DFQATT and SNEGSKA (reference sequence). The CDR3 nucleotides read TGCAGCCCCCGCGAAGCGGGAACCTACGAGCAGTACTTC. Amino acid sequence: CSPREAGTYEQYF.

In this sample, this clonotype turned up a few times. Because it lacks the conserved phenylalanine or tryptophan at the end, this CDR3 is likely a read error. The rearrangement links TRBV6-5 to TRBJ2-5; weak D call: TRBD1 (6 bases). V dropped 1 base and J dropped 2 bases, with 11 bases sitting between them. Germline V gene sequence: CDR1 MNHEY, CDR2 SVGAGI. This CDR3 spans 15 amino acids. The DNA for the CDR3 is TGTGCCAGCAGTTACTTGGGACAATCACAAGAGACCCAGTACCTC. Its translation is CASSYLGQSQETQYL.

The table lists this clonotype with many counts. This chain uses TRBV10-3 with TRBJ2-7; D is unresolved. Germline V gives CDR1 ENHRY, CDR2 SYGVKD. The CDR3 covers 12 residues. V lost 4 bases, J lost 3 bases, and 7 bases lay in between. In nucleotides, the CDR3 is TGTGCCATCAGTGGTAAAGTCTACGAGCAGTACTTC. Amino acid sequence: CAISGKVYEQYF.

This clonotype has at least ten counts. The V gene is TRBV15, the J gene TRBJ1-1; a weak D match, TRBD1 (6 bases). The CDR3 is 13 amino acids. V shed 3 bases and J shed 6 bases, with 11 bases lying between them. Per germline, CDR1 LNHNV and CDR2 YYDKDF (reference sequence). The CDR3 here is CATSSTGSAEAFF. Written as DNA, the CDR3 is TGTGCCACCAGCAGCACAGGGTCCGCTGAAGCTTTCTTT.

Worth noting for this clonotype: The CDR3 carries no conserved terminal phenylalanine or tryptophan, so it likely arises from a read error. The rearrangement links TRBV27 to TRBJ1-1; 7 bases match TRBD1. Germline V gene lookup returns CDR1 MNHEY and CDR2 SMNVEV (reference sequence). The CDR3 is 14 residues long. After removal of 10 bases from V and 3 bases from J, the junction contained 11 bases not matched to a gene. CDR3 sequence reads: CATIGVGTDTEAFS. The CDR3 region has the DNA TGTGCCACAATCGGCGTCGGGACAGACACTGAAGCTTTCTCT.

This clonotype was seen a few times. The chain uses TRBV13 and TRBJ1-2; maybe TRBD1 (6 bases). V lost 7 bases and J lost 2, with 14 bases in between. Germline V gives CDR1 PRHDT, CDR2 FYEKMQ (reference sequence). This CDR3 spans 14 amino acids. CDR3 region: CASTLTGGNYGYTF. In nucleotides, the CDR3 is TGTGCCAGCACCCTGACGGGGGGCAACTATGGCTACACCTTC. Full variable domain (remainder filled in from reference TRBV13 and TRBJ1-2): AAGVIQSPRHLIKEKRETATLKCYPIPRHDTVYWYQQGPGQDPQFLISFYEKMQSDKGSIPDRFSAQQFSDYHSELNMSSLELGDSALYFCASTLTGGNYGYTFGSGTRLTVV.

This clonotype was counted many times. This chain connects TRBV20-1 to TRBJ2-3, with 7 bases identical to TRBD2. The length of the CDR3 is 16 residues. The germline gives CDR1 DFQATT, CDR2 SNEGSKA (reference sequence). V trimming: 2 bases; J trimming: 0 bases; junction bases outside the gene matches: 8. CDR3 nucleotide sequence: TGCAGTGCTAGAAAGGCTAGCGGCCCTAGCACAGATACGCAGTATTTT. Translation gives CSARKASGPSTDTQYF.

As for this clonotype: A much larger clone is a single base away; this may be a read error. The chain is built from TRBV14 and TRBJ2-7, with 9 bases that match TRBD2. Losses at the gene ends were 2 bases for V and 5 bases for J; bases not matched to a gene: 7. This CDR3 contains 15 residues. Germline V CDR1 and CDR2: SGHDN, FVKESK. This chain's CDR3 is CASSQFSAGGDEQYF. The CDR3 nucleotides read TGTGCCAGCAGCCAATTCTCAGCGGGAGGAGACGAGCAGTACTTC.

With respect to this clonotype: A much larger clone sits a single nucleotide away, making a read error possible. The chain has TRBV30 and TRBJ2-3, with a tentative D call TRBD2 (5 bases). The CDR3 runs to 15 residues. Germline CDR1 GTSNPN, CDR2 SVGIG (reference sequence). Trimming removed 0 bases from V and 4 bases from J, with 14 bases in between. The CDR3 protein is CAWSVAGRSADTQYF. Here the CDR3 DNA reads TGTGCCTGGAGTGTCGCGGGCAGGAGCGCAGATACGCAGTATTTT.

Turning to this clonotype: This may stem from a read error, because a much larger clone lies one nucleotide away. The CDR3 sequence is CASSRESVGGQFF. CDR3 nucleotides: TGTGCCAGCAGCCGCGAGTCGGTGGGTGGGCAGTTCTTC. The rearrangement uses TRBV6-2 or TRBV6-3 and TRBJ2-1, with D uncertain. The CDR3 is 13 amino acids. Trimming cost V 6 bases and J 12 bases, with 18 bases left between them. Per the germline V gene, CDR1 is MNHEY and CDR2 is SVGEGT.

This clonotype was counted ten times or more. The chain carries TRBV7-9 and TRBJ2-7, with 7 bases aligning to TRBD1. The trim removed 2 bases at V and 4 bases at J, leaving 8 bases unmatched. This CDR3 has 15 amino acids. Germline loops: CDR1 SEHNR, CDR2 FQNEAQ (reference sequence). Here the CDR3 reads CASSLKGALKYEQYF. In DNA, the CDR3 is TGTGCCAGCAGCTTAAAGGGGGCCCTGAAGTACGAGCAGTACTTC.

Remarks on this clonotype: As the CDR3 is not closed by the conserved phenylalanine or tryptophan, this likely results from a read error. V usage is TRBV14 and J usage is TRBJ1-6; unclear D gene. V lost 0 bases to trimming and J lost 10 bases, with 4 bases between them. The CDR3 is made up of 12 amino acids. Germline V gene lookup returns CDR1 SGHDN and CDR2 FVKESK. The CDR3 sequence is CASSQEGSPLHL. The CDR3 nucleotides are TGTGCCAGCAGCCAAGAGGGCTCACCCCTCCACTTG.

This clonotype was seen many times. The gene calls are TRBV4-3 and TRBJ2-7, with 11 bases lining up with TRBD2. Germline CDR1 reads LGHNA; CDR2 reads YSLEER. The CDR3 has 15 residues. Losses at the gene ends were 0 bases for V and 4 bases for J; bases not matched to a gene: 2. The CDR3 DNA is TGCGCCAGCAGCCAAGATACTAGCGGGAGTTACGAGCAGTACTTC. Its protein is CASSQDTSGSYEQYF.

This clonotype was seen many times. The chain uses TRBV12-3 or TRBV12-4 and TRBJ2-7; 8 bases are shared with TRBD2. The junction had 7 bases not matched to a gene; V was cut back by 6 bases and J by 3 bases. This CDR3 region has 14 residues. The CDR3: CASSPPGGHYEQYF. The CDR3, as DNA: TGTGCCAGCAGCCCCCCGGGGGGGCACTACGAGCAGTACTTC.

The sample holds many counts of this clonotype. The chain joins TRBV6-6 to TRBJ2-7; D is possibly TRBD2 (5 bases). The V end lost 4 bases, the J end lost 7 bases, and 17 bases lay between the germline ends. The CDR3 totals 14 residues. Germline CDR1 reads MNHNY; CDR2 reads SVGAGI (reference sequence). The DNA for the CDR3 is TGTGCCAGCAGTTCCGGACTGTACGCGTCGGAGCAGTACTTC. It yields the protein CASSSGLYASEQYF.

This clonotype was seen a few times. The genes are TRBV14 and TRBJ2-1; D may correspond to TRBD1 or TRBD2 (5 bases each). Trimming shortened V by 4 bases and J by 3 bases, and 19 bases separated the two germline ends. The V gene's germline CDR1 is SGHDN and CDR2 FVKESK. The CDR3 has 17 residues. This CDR3 is CASSLRLGRADYNEQFF. For the CDR3, the DNA is TGTGCCAGCAGCCTACGTTTGGGGCGGGCCGACTACAATGAGCAGTTCTTC. The whole variable domain, remainder taken from reference TRBV14 and TRBJ2-1, is EAGVTQFPSHSVIEKGQTVTLRCDPISGHDNLYWYRRVMGKEIKFLLHFVKESKQDESGMPNNRFLAERTGGTYSTLKVQPAELEDSGVYFCASSLRLGRADYNEQFFGPGTRLTVL.

The sample holds many counts of this clonotype. The chain recombines TRBV19 with TRBJ2-2, with a tentative D call TRBD2 (6 bases). This CDR3 region has 14 residues. Deletions cut 3 bases from V and 4 bases from J, with 9 bases between. CDR1 is LNHDA and CDR2 is SQIVND in the germline V gene (reference sequence). The DNA of the CDR3 is TGTGCCAGTAGTATCGCCGGGAGCACCGGGGAGCTGTTTTTT. This encodes CASSIAGSTGELFF.

The V and J genes are TRBV6-5 and TRBJ2-1, with TRBD2 identical over 8 bases. Germline loops: CDR1 MNHEY, CDR2 SVGAGI. This CDR3 spans 16 amino acids. V gave up 2 bases and J gave up 6 bases; unmatched junction bases: 9. The CDR3 coding sequence is TGTGCCAGCAGTTACGGCGCGGGAGGACCCTGCAATGAGCAGTTCTTC. Translated: CASSYGAGGPCNEQFF.

The chain combines TRBV6-1 with TRBJ2-1; D remains ambiguous. CDR1 is MNHNS and CDR2 is SASEGT in the germline V gene. Trimming removed 4 bases at V and 0 bases at J, with 10 bases between. The CDR3 consists of 15 residues. CDR3 protein: CASSVLGFSYNEQFF. DNA for the CDR3: TGTGCCAGCAGTGTTTTGGGCTTCTCCTACAATGAGCAGTTCTTC.

This clonotype was recorded at least ten times. The rearrangement links TRBV11-2 to TRBJ2-7, with 7 positions matching TRBD1. CDR1 and CDR2 (germline): SGHAT, FQNNGV. The CDR3 is 13 residues long. With 3 bases clipped from V and 4 bases from J, the junction kept 3 bases outside the gene matches. The CDR3 sequence is CASSFGTEYEQYF. CDR3 sequence (DNA): TGTGCCAGCAGCTTCGGGACAGAATACGAGCAGTACTTC.

At least ten counts were recorded for this clonotype. The rearrangement links TRBV11-1 to TRBJ1-1, with D possibly matching TRBD1 (5 bases). From germline, CDR1 is SGHAT and CDR2 FQDESV (reference sequence). V lost 7 bases to trimming and J lost 3 bases, with 15 bases between them. This CDR3 comprises 14 residues. The CDR3 sequence is CASTLAGLDTEAFF. For the CDR3, the DNA is TGTGCCAGCACCCTAGCAGGGCTGGACACTGAAGCTTTCTTT.

In this sample, this clonotype turned up many times. The CDR3 nucleotides read TGTGCCAGCAGTTATACCCCGGGACAGGGCTTCCCATTGGGGAATTCACCCCTCCACTTT. Protein sequence: CASSYTPGQGFPLGNSPLHF. This chain links TRBV9 with TRBJ1-6; TRBD1 aligns across 9 bases. This CDR3 is built from 20 residues. Germline CDR1 SGDLS, CDR2 YYNGEE. J gave up 7 bases and V 5 bases, and 22 bases lay outside the gene matches.

At least ten counts were recorded for this clonotype. The rearrangement links TRBV7-6 to TRBJ2-2, with 7 bases fitting TRBD1. The CDR3 is made up of 13 amino acids. From germline, CDR1 is SGHVS and CDR2 FNYEAQ. V shed 5 bases, J shed 7 bases, and the junction held 4 bases outside the gene matches. CDR3: CASSLGTDGELFF. The DNA for the CDR3 is TGTGCCAGCAGCCTGGGGACAGACGGGGAGCTGTTTTTT.

This clonotype was seen at least ten times. The chain links TRBV14 to TRBJ1-1; tentatively, D is TRBD1 (5 bases). The CDR3 sequence is 13 residues long. V shed 3 bases and J shed 5 bases, with 10 bases lying between them. In germline, CDR1 is SGHDN, CDR2 FVKESK. This CDR3 is CASSHWGETEAFF. CDR3 in DNA: TGTGCCAGCAGCCATTGGGGGGAGACTGAAGCTTTCTTT.

This clonotype appeared a few times. The gene calls are TRBV28 and TRBJ2-7; D gene ambiguous. Trimming left V 3 bases short and J 5 bases short, with 5 bases between. Per the germline V gene, CDR1 is MDHEN and CDR2 is SYDVKM. The CDR3 consists of 11 residues. The CDR3 DNA follows: TGTGCCAGCAGTTTCCTCCACGAGCAGTACTTC. Encoded protein: CASSFLHEQYF.